This passage covers 7 T cell receptor beta chains from one sample sequenced in a study of long-term antiretroviral therapy in people with HIV (dated by TCRdb to between 2021 and 2024). The immunoSEQ hsTCRB v3.0 assay was used at survey level resolution for TRB variable region sequencing. This is the immuneACCESS table as TCRdb keeps it, with only in-frame sequences that have V and J called. A part of the clones is gone; compared with another copy, unresolved V genes explain less than half, and the rest is unexplained. Counted in this sample were some 22,000 clones; 88% of them appeared once. Together, the top ten hold about 4% of the sample. The sample was unsorted PBMCs, taken 2.3 years after starting antiretroviral therapy. The receptors come from a man aged 55 to 69 with HIV.

This chain joins TRBV18 and TRBJ2-2; 10 bases match TRBD1. CDR1 is KGHSH, CDR2 LQKENI, per germline. This CDR3 is 18 amino acids long. With V trimmed by 2 bases and J by 4 bases, 10 bases remained unmatched. The CDR3 DNA follows: TGTGCCAGCTCACCAACCCGACAGGGGGCCTTGGTCACCGGGGAGCTGTTTTTT. It translates to CASSPTRQGALVTGELFF.

The V gene is TRBV18, the J gene TRBJ2-3; D unresolved. V shed 8 bases and J shed 0 bases, with 9 bases lying between them. This CDR3 has 13 amino acids. Germline loops: CDR1 KGHSH, CDR2 LQKENI. The CDR3 protein is CASLKTSTDTQYF. The DNA for the CDR3 is TGTGCCAGCCTAAAGACGAGCACAGATACGCAGTATTTT. The full variable domain, with the rest looked up from reference TRBV18 and TRBJ2-3, is NAGVMQNPRHLVRRRGQEARLRCSPMKGHSHVYWYRQLPEEGLKFMVYLQKENIIDESGMPKERFSAEFPKEGPSILRIQQVVRGDSAAYFCASLKTSTDTQYFGPGTRLTVL.

This clone was seen a single time. V gene TRBV4-3 combines with J gene TRBJ2-3; D is unclear. The germline V gene has CDR1 LGHNA and CDR2 YSLEER. V lost 2 bases to trimming and J lost 2 bases, with 14 bases between them. This CDR3 region has 16 residues. The CDR3 spells CASSQQVGWDTDTQYF. The CDR3 DNA is TGCGCCAGCAGCCAACAAGTCGGTTGGGACACAGATACGCAGTATTTT.

This chain uses TRBV7-8 with TRBJ2-7; a weak D match, TRBD2 (6 bases). Per the germline V gene, CDR1 is SGHVS and CDR2 is FQNEAQ. The CDR3 has 13 residues. Trimming pared 5 bases from V and 3 bases from J, leaving 11 bases between. CDR3 in amino acids: CASSRGTFYEQYF. DNA for the CDR3: TGTGCCAGCAGCCGGGGGACCTTCTACGAGCAGTACTTC.

The rearrangement uses TRBV7-9 and TRBJ2-5; D gene uncertain. The CDR3 covers 13 residues. The germline V gene encodes CDR1 SEHNR and CDR2 FQNEAQ (reference sequence). V was clipped by 1 base and J by 5 bases, with 8 bases between them. CDR3 loop: CASSLVLSETQYF. The CDR3 DNA follows: TGTGCCAGCAGCTTAGTTCTGTCGGAGACCCAGTACTTC.

The chain has TRBV5-8 and TRBJ1-2; TRBD1 aligns across 8 bases. CDR3 size: 14 residues. Trimming cost V 0 bases and J 5 bases; bases outside gene matches: 3. Per the germline V gene, CDR1 is SGHTS and CDR2 is YDEGEE. Here the CDR3 reads CASSLDGQGYGYTF. The CDR3 bases are TGTGCCAGCAGCTTGGACGGACAGGGTTATGGCTACACCTTC.

The chain recombines TRBV30 with TRBJ1-1; D call uncertain. CDR3 size: 13 residues. Germline V gene lookup returns CDR1 GTSNPN and CDR2 SVGIG (reference sequence). V dropped 4 bases and J dropped 6 bases, with 15 bases sitting between them. The CDR3 loop is CAWTQGNVAEAFF. The CDR3 nucleotides read TGTGCCTGGACCCAAGGGAACGTCGCTGAAGCTTTCTTT.